These 5 T cell receptor beta chains came from one sample sequenced in a study of regulatory T cells in long-lasting Graves disease. As to time point: persistent/refractory GD, antithyroid drugs over 5 years with positive TRAb. PBMCs provided the RNA from which the TCR library was made. iRepertoire HTBI primers and Arm-PCR of CDR3 regions built TCR beta libraries. TCRdb re-derived calls from the multiplex PCR reads in MiXCR, one entry per CDR3 protein. The repertoire consists of some 370,000 distinct CDR3 sequences, with 23% occurring once and the leading ten covering under 35%. This sample comprised peripheral blood mononuclear cells (PBMCs), obtained when the disease was refractory, from a patient treated with antithyroid drugs. The receptor source for this set is a woman aged 40 to 49 with Graves disease.

The chain recombines TRBV20-1 with TRBJ2-7; 11 nucleotides align to TRBD2. The CDR3 sequence is 17 residues long. From germline, CDR1 is DFQATT and CDR2 SNEGSKA (reference sequence). V was clipped by 6 bases and J by 3 bases; unmatched bases: 16. CDR3 region: CSAHRNSGRAWGYEQYF. For the CDR3, the DNA is TGCAGTGCCCACCGTAATAGCGGGAGGGCCTGGGGCTACGAGCAGTACTTC.

J is TRBJ1-1 and V is TRBV5-5; weak D call: TRBD1 (5 bases). The CDR3 runs to 16 residues. Trimming shortened V by 4 bases and J by 5 bases, and 21 bases separated the two germline ends. Germline V gene sequence: CDR1 SGHKS, CDR2 YYEKEE (reference sequence). The CDR3 DNA is TGTGCCAGCAGCCCAAGAGATAGGGGTAGAGGGACTGAAGCTTTCTTT. This translates into CASSPRDRGRGTEAFF. The entire variable domain, with the rest obtained from reference TRBV5-5 and TRBJ1-1, is as follows: DAGVTQSPTHLIKTRGQQVTLRCSPISGHKSVSWYQQVLGQGPQFIFQYYEKEERGRGNFPDRFSARQFPNYSSELNVNALLLGDSALYLCASSPRDRGRGTEAFFGQGTRLTVV.

In this sample, this clonotype turned up a few times. This chain joins TRBV7-8 and TRBJ2-4; the D gene is possibly TRBD2 (6 bases). V dropped 11 bases and J dropped 4 bases, with 24 bases sitting between them. Germline-derived CDR1 and CDR2 are SGHVS and FQNEAQ. This CDR3 region has 16 residues. Here the CDR3 DNA reads TGTGCCGGCATGGAGTATGAGGGAGGACCTAAAAACATTCAGTACTTC. Translation: CAGMEYEGGPKNIQYF.

The chain links TRBV19 to TRBJ2-5; 12 bases agree with TRBD2. The J segment lost 4 bases and the V segment lost 5 bases, leaving 8 bases of the junction unmatched. Germline lookup yields CDR1 LNHDA and CDR2 SQIVND (reference sequence). This CDR3 spans 16 amino acids. The CDR3 region has the DNA TGTGCCAGTAGTTCGCGACTAGCGGGAGTGCTAGAGACCCAGTACTTC. Protein product: CASSSRLAGVLETQYF.

This clonotype occurred a few times. At one boundary the junction diverges from the germline segment, which might be a read error. V is TRBV20-1 and J is TRBJ1-2; tentative D call: TRBD1 (6 bases). The germline V gene has CDR1 DFQATT and CDR2 SNEGSKA (reference sequence). This CDR3 contains 12 residues. This chain's CDR3 is CSARGGAYGYTF. The DNA of the CDR3 is TGCAGTGCCAGAGGGGGGGCCTATGGCTACACCTTC.